This passage covers 21 T cell receptor beta chains from one sample sequenced in a study of T cell responses to AZD1222 COVID-19 vaccine. TCRdb keeps only in-frame clones here, not all; method: immunoSEQ multiplex PCR. The table shows 55,000 to 75,000 clones, with 79% occurring only once. Material: peripheral blood, obtained on day 0 of MenACWY control vaccination. The receptor source for this set is an adult in good health.

The J gene is TRBJ2-7, the V gene TRBV6-5, with 10 bases identical to TRBD2. V lost 5 bases and J lost 0; bases outside the gene matches: 4. CDR1 is MNHEY, CDR2 SVGAGI, per germline. The CDR3 totals 15 residues. The CDR3 bases are TGTGCCAGCAGTCTCAGCGGGAGGGCCTCCTACGAGCAGTACTTC. Protein: CASSLSGRASYEQYF.

This chain joins TRBV6-2 or TRBV6-3 and TRBJ1-1, with D unclear. The CDR3 spans 13 residues. V lost 2 bases, J lost 6 bases, and 10 bases lay in between. Germline loops: CDR1 MNHEY, CDR2 SVGEGT. The CDR3 is CASSYRVRAEAFF. DNA of the CDR3: TGTGCCAGCAGTTACAGGGTGAGGGCTGAAGCTTTCTTT.

This chain links TRBV5-4 with TRBJ1-3; 8 bases fit TRBD1. Germline V gene sequence: CDR1 SGHNT, CDR2 YYREEE (reference sequence). V dropped 5 bases and J dropped 4; count of bases not matched to a gene: 5. The CDR3 sequence is 14 residues long. CDR3 protein: CASSPGTGGNTIYF. CDR3 bases: TGTGCCAGCAGTCCCGGGACAGGAGGAAACACCATATATTTT.

The rearrangement joins TRBV3-1 (or the pseudogene TRBV3-2) to TRBJ2-5, with D possibly TRBD1 on 6 matching bases. There are 15 residues in the CDR3. Germline V lookup: CDR1 LGHDT, CDR2 YNNKEL (reference sequence). V was clipped by 0 bases and J by 5 bases, with 13 bases between them. In nucleotides, the CDR3 is TGTGCCAGCAGCCAAGATCAGGGGCAGACGGAGACCCAGTACTTC. Its translation: CASSQDQGQTETQYF.

The V call is TRBV5-4, the J call TRBJ1-6; the D gene is possibly TRBD1 (5 bases). Trimming removed 3 bases at V and 6 bases at J, with 19 bases between. CDR1 and CDR2 (germline): SGHNT, YYREEE (reference sequence). This CDR3 is 17 amino acids long. The CDR3 nucleotides read TGTGCCAGCAGCTCAAAAACCGGCCTTAGGGGTAATTCACCCCTCCACTTT. It yields the protein CASSSKTGLRGNSPLHF.

CDR3 protein: CSVRRGGGPQETQYF. The CDR3 DNA follows: TGCAGCGTCCGTCGGGGCGGGGGGCCCCAAGAGACCCAGTACTTC. The chain uses TRBV29-1 and TRBJ2-5; 8 nucleotides agree with TRBD2. Per germline, CDR1 SQVTM and CDR2 ANQGSEA. The CDR3 is 15 residues long. V was pared by 6 bases and J by 1 base, with 10 bases of the junction left unmatched.

The sample holds one count of this clone. The J gene is TRBJ2-5, the V gene TRBV11-2; D unclear. The CDR3 extends over 14 amino acids. Trimming removed 5 bases from V and 1 base from J, with 11 bases in between. Germline-derived CDR1 and CDR2 are SGHAT and FQNNGV. The DNA for the CDR3 is TGTGCCAGCAGCCTACGGTCTCTCCAAGAGACCCAGTACTTC. The encoded protein is CASSLRSLQETQYF.

This chain uses TRBV27 with TRBJ2-3, with D possibly TRBD1 on 5 matching bases. With 4 bases removed from V and 4 bases from J, the gap between germline ends came to 9 bases. Germline V gene sequence: CDR1 MNHEY, CDR2 SMNVEV (reference sequence). CDR3 length: 13 residues. This CDR3 reads CASSWGGADTQYF. CDR3 nucleotides: TGTGCCAGCAGTTGGGGCGGCGCAGATACGCAGTATTTT.

This clone appeared once. The chain uses TRBV3-1 (or the pseudogene TRBV3-2) and TRBJ2-3; D gene unclear. The germline V gene has CDR1 LGHDT and CDR2 YNNKEL (reference sequence). There are 12 residues in the CDR3. V was shortened by 6 bases and J by 0 bases, with 4 bases between the two germline ends. The CDR3 coding sequence is TGTGCCAGCAGTCTGAGCACAGATACGCAGTATTTT. Protein sequence: CASSLSTDTQYF.

This clone has a handful of counts. This chain links TRBV12-3 or TRBV12-4 with TRBJ1-5, with D uncertain. The V end lost 1 base, the J end lost 6 bases, and 7 bases lay between the germline ends. The CDR3 totals 13 residues. The CDR3, as DNA: TGTGCCAGCAGTTTAGGGCAACTTCAGCCCCAGCATTTT. Its translation is CASSLGQLQPQHF.

J is TRBJ2-2 and V is TRBV7-2; D is uncertain. Trimming cost V 2 bases and J 3 bases, with 7 bases left between them. CDR1 is SGHTA, CDR2 FQGNSA, per germline. The CDR3 has 14 amino acids. The CDR3 protein is CASSLSFYTGELFF. The CDR3 nucleotides read TGTGCCAGCAGCTTAAGCTTTTACACCGGGGAGCTGTTTTTT.

The chain uses TRBV5-1 and TRBJ2-1; 11 positions agree with TRBD2. The trim removed 3 bases at V and 5 bases at J, leaving 7 bases unmatched. The CDR3 extends over 16 amino acids. Germline CDR1 is SGHRS and CDR2 is YFSETQ. CDR3 in DNA: TGCGCCAGCAGCTCTACTAGCGGGGGCCCCCACAATGAGCAGTTCTTC. Encoded protein: CASSSTSGGPHNEQFF. The variable domain in full, completed from reference TRBV5-1 and TRBJ2-1, reads KAGVTQTPRYLIKTRGQQVTLSCSPISGHRSVSWYQQTPGQGLQFLFEYFSETQRNKGNFPGRFSGRQFSNSRSEMNVSTLELGDSALYLCASSSTSGGPHNEQFFGPGTRLTVL.

The chain is built from TRBV11-2 and TRBJ2-3; no firm D call. This CDR3 spans 12 amino acids. V was pared by 5 bases and J by 4 bases, with 7 bases between. CDR1 and CDR2 from the germline V gene are SGHAT and FQNNGV. The CDR3 nucleotides are TGTGCCAGCAGCCTGCTCCCAGATACGCAGTATTTT. Protein product: CASSLLPDTQYF. The full variable domain, in which reference TRBV11-2 and TRBJ2-3 provide the parts outside the CDR3, is EAGVAQSPRYKIIEKRQSVAFWCNPISGHATLYWYQQILGQGPKLLIQFQNNGVVDDSQLPKDRFSAERLKGVDSTLKIQPAKLEDSAVYLCASSLLPDTQYFGPGTRLTVL.

The chain combines TRBV6-2 or TRBV6-3 with TRBJ2-1, with 12 bases fitting TRBD2. Germline trimming cut 4 bases from V and 7 bases from J; bases unmatched to any gene: 11. The CDR3 spans 17 residues. In germline, CDR1 is MNHEY, CDR2 SVGEGT. The CDR3 nucleotides are TGTGCCAGCAGTTTAGAGACACTAGCGGGGGGTGGGAATGAGCAGTTCTTC. Translating gives CASSLETLAGGGNEQFF.

The chain combines TRBV2 with TRBJ1-3; D is undetermined. V lost 4 bases to trimming and J lost 0 bases, with 7 bases between them. The CDR3 has 14 residues. CDR1 is SNHLY, CDR2 FYNNEI, per germline. For the CDR3, the DNA is TGTGCCAGCAGTGCCAGAAGCTCTGGAAACACCATATATTTT. Amino acids: CASSARSSGNTIYF.

The chain links TRBV9 to TRBJ1-1; tentatively, D is TRBD1 (5 bases). Germline values: CDR1 SGDLS, CDR2 YYNGEE. The CDR3 contains 15 residues. Trimming took 0 bases from V and 1 from J, leaving 10 bases between them. The CDR3 sequence is CASSVGVGGNTEAFF. The CDR3 DNA is TGTGCCAGCAGCGTAGGAGTGGGGGGGAACACTGAAGCTTTCTTT.

The rearrangement joins TRBV7-2 to TRBJ1-2; 9 positions agree with TRBD1. Germline loops: CDR1 SGHTA, CDR2 FQGNSA. V shed 5 bases, J shed 10 bases, and the junction held 5 bases outside the gene matches. The CDR3 totals 12 residues. CDR3 in DNA: TGTGCCAGCAGCCCCGGGACAGGGACCTACACCTTC. It codes for CASSPGTGTYTF.

J is TRBJ1-2 and V is TRBV19, with D unclear. CDR1 is LNHDA and CDR2 is SQIVND in the germline V gene (reference sequence). With 3 bases removed from V and 4 bases from J, the gap between germline ends came to 12 bases. The CDR3 runs to 14 residues. CDR3 coding DNA: TGTGCCAGTAGTATTTCTCGAGGAGGCTATGGCTACACCTTC. Translated: CASSISRGGYGYTF.

The chain couples TRBV5-1 to TRBJ1-1; a weak D match, TRBD1 (5 bases). The CDR3 totals 13 residues. The germline CDR1 and CDR2 sequences are SGHRS and YFSETQ. The V gene lost 4 bases and the J gene lost 7 bases, with 14 bases spanning the gap. The CDR3 DNA is TGCGCCAGCAGCCCCGGTGGGGCTTTTGAAGCTTTCTTT. As protein: CASSPGGAFEAFF.

The rearrangement links TRBV9 to TRBJ1-4; 7 bases fit TRBD1. The CDR3 has 15 residues. Looked up from germline, CDR1 is SGDLS and CDR2 is YYNGEE. J gave up 7 bases and V 1 base, and 7 bases lay outside the gene matches. The CDR3 bases are TGTGCCAGCAGCGTATCAGGGGGGATGGGTGAAAAACTGTTTTTT. This gives the protein CASSVSGGMGEKLFF.

V usage is TRBV7-2 and J usage is TRBJ2-7; D is perhaps TRBD1 (5 bases). The CDR3 length is 14 residues. CDR1 SGHTA and CDR2 FQGNSA come from the germline V gene. Trimming left V 1 base short and J 0 bases short, with 7 bases between. Written as DNA, the CDR3 is TGTGCCAGCAGCTTAGGCAGGGTCTCCTACGAGCAGTACTTC. It codes for CASSLGRVSYEQYF.